The sequence of this T cell receptor beta chain was determined in a study of blood T cell repertoires in COVID-19. Here immunoSEQ multiplex PCR was the method, and the copy in TCRdb shows in-frame clones only, minus some. This repertoire shows approximately 220,000 clones, around 89% found once; its top ten account for under 3%. The specimen was PBMCs or T cells enriched from blood (not recorded which). This clonotype originated in a young woman who had recovered from COVID-19.

The CDR3 loop reads CASSFSNSNQPQHF. The CDR3 nucleotides read TGTGCCAGCAGTTTTAGTAATAGCAATCAGCCCCAGCATTTT. The rearrangement joins TRBV27 to TRBJ1-5, with D hard to call. Per germline, CDR1 MNHEY and CDR2 SMNVEV (reference sequence). The CDR3 extends over 14 amino acids. V shed 3 bases and J shed 0 bases, with 6 bases lying between them.